Each of the 18 T cell receptor beta chains below was sequenced from the same sample in a study of blood T cell repertoires in COVID-19. The repertoire was sequenced with immunoSEQ multiplex PCR; TCRdb's copy has only in-frame clones and lacks some. Altogether 30,000 to 40,000 clones are present, around 86% being singletons, with the ten largest covering 50% to 70%. Sequenced input: peripheral blood. Receptor source: a man aged 65 to 79 with acute or convalescent COVID-19.

This clone showed up just once. CDR3 DNA: TGCGCCAGCAGCCCGGACTCTACCTACGAGCAGTACTTC. It encodes CASSPDSTYEQYF. The chain is built from TRBV5-1 and TRBJ2-7; weak D call: TRBD2 (5 bases). CDR1 is SGHRS, CDR2 YFSETQ, per germline. V lost 4 bases to trimming and J lost 2 bases, with 10 bases between them. CDR3 size: 13 residues.

This sequence joins TRBV27 and TRBJ1-2; 7 bases match TRBD1. Germline lookup yields CDR1 MNHEY and CDR2 SMNVEV (reference sequence). V dropped 6 bases and J dropped 2; count of bases not matched to a gene: 3. This CDR3 is 13 amino acids long. CDR3 nucleotides: TGTGCCAGCAGACCGACAGGGAACTATGGCTACACCTTC. It is translated as CASRPTGNYGYTF.

This CDR3 is CASSLGAEDGYTF. The CDR3 DNA sequence: TGTGCCAGCAGCTTAGGGGCAGAAGATGGCTACACCTTC. The genes are TRBV7-9 and TRBJ1-2; D not resolved. This CDR3 contains 13 residues. Germline V gene data show CDR1 as SEHNR and CDR2 as FQNEAQ (reference sequence). V lost 1 base and J lost 6, with 9 bases in between.

This clone was picked up a small number of times. The chain joins TRBV5-5 to TRBJ1-5, with D unresolved. This CDR3 is 15 amino acids long. Trimming pared 0 bases from V and 0 bases from J, leaving 7 bases between. Per germline, CDR1 SGHKS and CDR2 YYEKEE (reference sequence). The CDR3 region is CASSLGANSNQPQHF. In DNA, the CDR3 is TGTGCCAGCAGCTTGGGGGCTAATAGCAATCAGCCCCAGCATTTT.

V and J are TRBV6-5 and TRBJ2-3; TRBD2 matches at 7 bases. V lost 5 bases and J lost 5; bases outside the gene matches: 7. Germline V gene lookup returns CDR1 MNHEY and CDR2 SVGAGI. The CDR3 is 14 residues long. CDR3 in DNA: TGTGCCAGCAGTACCCCAGGGAGGGAAGATACGCAGTATTTT. This codes for CASSTPGREDTQYF.

J is TRBJ2-3 and V is TRBV7-3; D is possibly TRBD2 (6 bases). This CDR3 spans 17 amino acids. Trimming cost V 5 bases and J 1 base, with 19 bases left between them. Looked up from germline, CDR1 is SGHTA and CDR2 is FQGTGA. The CDR3 is CASSPGLVGGRTDTQYF. The CDR3 DNA is TGTGCCAGCAGCCCCGGTCTGGTGGGGGGACGCACAGATACGCAGTATTTT.

The chain has TRBV15 and TRBJ1-4; D is perhaps TRBD1 (6 bases). Germline CDR1 reads LNHNV; CDR2 reads YYDKDF (reference sequence). Deletions cut 3 bases from V and 5 bases from J, with 19 bases between. This CDR3 spans 17 amino acids. The CDR3 region has the DNA TGTGCCACCAGCAGTACCCGGGGGGGGCAAATCAATGAAAAACTGTTTTTT. Encoded protein: CATSSTRGGQINEKLFF.

The chain employs TRBV19 and TRBJ1-5; the D gene is possibly TRBD1 (6 bases). The germline V gene encodes CDR1 LNHDA and CDR2 SQIVND (reference sequence). The V end lost 8 bases, the J end lost 3 bases, and 11 bases lay between the germline ends. This CDR3 is 13 amino acids long. CDR3 region: CASEDSINQPQHF. The CDR3 DNA reads as TGTGCCAGTGAGGACAGTATCAATCAGCCCCAGCATTTT.

The rearrangement joins TRBV7-7 to TRBJ2-5; D gene ambiguous. The CDR3 has 13 residues. Between the trimmed V and J ends, which lost 2 bases and 2 bases, there was a span of 6 bases. Germline loops: CDR1 SSHAT, CDR2 FNYEAQ (reference sequence). This chain's CDR3 is CASSLSLQETQYF. CDR3 coding DNA: TGTGCCAGCAGCTTATCCCTTCAAGAGACCCAGTACTTC.

This clone showed up just once. The chain has TRBV6-5 and TRBJ2-5; D might be TRBD2 (6 bases). V was trimmed by 2 bases and J by 9 bases, leaving 16 bases between them. The CDR3 contains 14 residues. Germline V gene sequence: CDR1 MNHEY, CDR2 SVGAGI. This CDR3 reads CASSYNSGPGPQYF. The CDR3 DNA sequence: TGTGCCAGCAGTTACAATAGCGGTCCAGGGCCCCAGTACTTC.

V is TRBV19 and J is TRBJ2-3; TRBD1 aligns across 11 bases. The V gene's germline CDR1 is LNHDA and CDR2 SQIVND (reference sequence). CDR3 length: 15 amino acids. Trimming took 3 bases from V and 2 from J; bases not matched to a gene: 1. The CDR3 DNA is TGTGCCAGTAGTATCGGACAGGGGGCCACAGATACGCAGTATTTT. Amino acid sequence: CASSIGQGATDTQYF.

The genes are TRBV30 and TRBJ1-2, with 8 nucleotides matching TRBD1. The ends lost 6 bases at V and 8 bases at J; junction bases unmatched: 11. This CDR3 comprises 13 residues. The germline gives CDR1 GTSNPN, CDR2 SVGIG (reference sequence). The CDR3 here is CACLGRQGRGYTF. In DNA form, the CDR3 reads TGTGCCTGCCTCGGTAGACAGGGGCGCGGCTACACCTTC.

This chain joins TRBV19 and TRBJ2-2; 10 bases line up with TRBD1. The CDR3 has 15 residues. V was pared by 4 bases and J by 6 bases, with 5 bases of the junction left unmatched. From germline, CDR1 is LNHDA and CDR2 SQIVND (reference sequence). CDR3 residues: CASSKGQGYPGELFF. The CDR3 DNA follows: TGTGCCAGTAGTAAGGGACAGGGGTATCCCGGGGAGCTGTTTTTT.

This chain joins TRBV6-1 and TRBJ1-5; no reliable D call. The germline V and J ends were trimmed by 2 bases and 0 bases, with 8 bases remaining between them. The length of the CDR3 is 15 residues. Germline V gives CDR1 MNHNS, CDR2 SASEGT. The CDR3 DNA reads as TGTGCCAGCAGTGAATTCTTAGCTAGCAATCAGCCCCAGCATTTT. Amino acids: CASSEFLASNQPQHF.

J is TRBJ1-3 and V is TRBV6-6; no firm D call. CDR3 length equals 13 residues. CDR1 is MNHNY and CDR2 is SVGAGI in the germline V gene (reference sequence). Deletions cut 11 bases from V and 2 bases from J, with 13 bases between. DNA of the CDR3: TGTGCCGTATCGAAGCCCACTGGAAACACCATATATTTT. Its translation is CAVSKPTGNTIYF.

V gene TRBV11-2 combines with J gene TRBJ2-7; 7 nucleotides match TRBD1. Germline V lookup: CDR1 SGHAT, CDR2 FQNNGV. The CDR3 consists of 14 residues. V was clipped by 5 bases and J by 3 bases; unmatched bases: 7. The CDR3 spells CASSPLRQGYEQYF. CDR3 in DNA: TGTGCCAGCAGCCCCCTACGACAGGGCTACGAGCAGTACTTC.

The chain is built from TRBV3-1 (or the pseudogene TRBV3-2) and TRBJ2-3, with D possibly TRBD2 on 8 matching bases. The CDR3 covers 15 residues. CDR1 and CDR2 from the germline V gene are LGHDT and YNNKEL (reference sequence). V was shortened by 6 bases and J by 5 bases, with 18 bases between the two germline ends. The CDR3 DNA is TGTGCCAGCAGTCAGGGGGGTAGCGGGGAAGATACGCAGTATTTT. This gives the protein CASSQGGSGEDTQYF.

The sample holds one count of this clone. This chain joins TRBV4-1 and TRBJ1-4; D gene ambiguous. Germline loops: CDR1 MGHRA, CDR2 YSYEKL. Trimming took off 1 base at V and 2 bases at J, with 14 bases between the two ends. The length of the CDR3 is 17 residues. The CDR3 region is CASSQVILIGTNEKLFF. The CDR3 nucleotides read TGCGCCAGCAGCCAAGTAATCCTTATCGGGACTAATGAAAAACTGTTTTTT.